Sequencing of this T cell receptor (beta chain) was carried out in a study of regulatory T cells in long-lasting Graves disease. Study-wide results and caveats: Investigators studied peripheral blood only, not thyroid tissue.

Combining iRepertoire HTBI primers with Arm-PCR of CDR3 regions, the authors built TCR beta libraries. TCRdb independently ran MiXCR on the multiplex PCR reads; one entry per CDR3 protein. The sample holds roughly 400,000 distinct CDR3 sequences, about 21% seen once. The junction had 13 bases not matched to a gene; V was cut back by 5 bases and J by 5 bases. This CDR3 is built from 16 residues. Germline V gene data show CDR1 as SGHVS and CDR2 as FNYEAQ. Specified time point: persistent/refractory GD, antithyroid drugs over 5 years with positive TRAb. Generation of the TCR library employed RNA extracted from PBMCs. On this clonotype itself: Antigen specificity is unknown.

The material was peripheral blood mononuclear cells (PBMCs), obtained when the disease was refractory, from a patient treated with antithyroid drugs. The sequence was obtained from a female donor with Graves disease. This chain links TRBV7-6 with TRBJ2-7; 9 nucleotides agree with TRBD2. The CDR3 DNA reads TGTGCCAGCAGCGGGGGCTGGGGACTAGCCAGCGACGAGCAGTACTTC. Its protein product is CASSGGWGLASDEQYF.